What follows describes a single TCR beta chain. Its antigen is not identified. The data originate from a study of beta chain features in type 1 diabetes. Findings and caveats of the study: There was a moderate but significant shortening of TCRB CDR3s in all four CD4+ subsets of Type 1 diabetes patients.

Every bit of the isolated RNA underwent reverse transcription, so sequencing read expressed TCRB transcripts. Some clones are missing from TCRdb's copy, which holds only in-frame ones; the method was immunoSEQ multiplex PCR. This table has 250,000 to 350,000 clones, 15% appearing once. CDR3 length equals 15 residues. Germline CDR1 is MGHRA and CDR2 is YSYEKL. Between the trimmed V and J ends, which lost 3 bases and 5 bases, there was a span of 16 bases. The source material was naive CD4+ T cells from blood. This sequence was found in a man aged 18 to 30 with type 1 diabetes. This rearrangement joins TRBV4-1 to TRBJ2-5; weak D call: TRBD2 (5 bases). The CDR3 region has the DNA TGCGCCAGCAGCCAGCCCCATCGGGGTCGCGAGACCCAGTACTTC. Protein sequence: CASSQPHRGRETQYF.